This T cell receptor (beta chain) was recorded in a study of blood T cell repertoires in COVID-19. In the study overall: Donors in the United States, Italy and Spain gave samples during acute or convalescent COVID-19. The cDNA or gDNA used as material had been derived from T cells, B-cell-depleted T cells, or PBMCs.

In the source study's methods: Reference gene primer amplification in the assay estimated nucleated cell counts. Only in-frame clones appear in the TCRdb table, and some are missing; sequencing was by immunoSEQ multiplex PCR. That table is the source of V, J and clone size, and D and trimming were worked out from the DNA. The sample holds fewer than 350,000 clones, under 90% seen once. Germline CDR1 reads LNHDA; CDR2 reads SQIVND (reference sequence). The CDR3 spans 15 residues. V lost 6 bases and J lost 1; bases outside the gene matches: 3. The material sequenced was peripheral blood. The TCR comes from a woman aged 60-75 years with active or convalescent COVID-19. This rearrangement joins TRBV19 to TRBJ2-2, with TRBD1 matching over 9 bases. The CDR3 DNA sequence: TGTGCCAGTAGGGGACAGGGAGGGAACACCGGGGAGCTGTTTTTT. This gives the protein CASRGQGGNTGELFF.